The present entry profiles one T cell receptor beta chain with its context. This record comes from a study of technical replicates of blood from several donors. The CDR3 extends over 14 amino acids. Trimming cost V 0 bases and J 8 bases, with 12 bases left between them. Germline values: CDR1 MNHEY, CDR2 SVGAGI. Assay: immunoSEQ multiplex PCR; the TCRdb copy retains only in-frame clones and omits some. Of 75,000 to 95,000 clones listed, 85% to 95% were seen once; the top ten hold approximately 0.28%. This clonotype originated in a human donor in good health. V gene TRBV6-5 combines with J gene TRBJ2-3, with TRBD2 as a possible D gene (5 bases). Sequenced material: T cells isolated from PBMCs. The CDR3 DNA follows: TGTGCCAGCAGTTACTCGACGAGGGTTAGTACGCAGTATTTT. This sequence encodes CASSYSTRVSTQYF.